Sequencing of this T cell receptor beta chain was carried out in a study of CD8 T cells in ankylosing spondylitis. From the 5' RACE reads, TCRdb called clonotypes with MiXCR, one entry per CDR3 protein. Among about 250,000 distinct CDR3 sequences listed, 10% to 13% were seen once. The sample holds many counts of this clonotype. Trimming left V 7 bases short and J 8 bases short, with 17 bases between. CDR3 length: 13 residues. The germline gives CDR1 SNHLY, CDR2 FYNNEI. This TCR was sampled from a male donor with ankylosing spondylitis or in good health (not recorded which). V and J are TRBV2 and TRBJ1-2, with no clear D. Sequenced: blood, either unsorted or a sorted T cell fraction (not recorded which). The CDR3 is CASMVDGTRGYTF. The DNA of the CDR3 is TGTGCCAGCATGGTGGACGGCACTCGAGGCTACACCTTC.